Below are 27 T cell receptor beta chains sequenced from a single sample in a study of blood T cell repertoires in COVID-19. Clones were read by immunoSEQ multiplex PCR, and TCRdb kept only the in-frame ones, dropping some. Of 200,000 to 250,000 clones in the sample, around 82% were seen once. Sequenced input: peripheral blood. The receptors come from an elderly woman with active or convalescent COVID-19.

J is TRBJ2-3 and V is TRBV6-1; TRBD2 matches 8 bases. CDR1 is MNHNS, CDR2 SASEGT, per germline. After removal of 0 bases from V and 6 bases from J, the junction contained 2 bases not matched to a gene. CDR3 length equals 14 residues. For the CDR3, the DNA is TGTGCCAGCAGTGAAGCAGCGGGGGCTGATACGCAGTATTTT. Its protein product is CASSEAAGADTQYF.

The V call is TRBV15, the J call TRBJ1-2; 7 bases are a match to TRBD1. The length of the CDR3 is 15 residues. Germline V lookup: CDR1 LNHNV, CDR2 YYDKDF (reference sequence). The V gene end was trimmed by 11 bases and the J gene end by 6 bases; junction bases not matched to a gene: 18. The CDR3 spells CAAPGTAPWGDGYTF. The CDR3 bases are TGTGCCGCCCCCGGGACAGCGCCGTGGGGGGATGGCTACACCTTC.

This clone was seen only a few times. The chain couples TRBV19 to TRBJ1-6, with TRBD1 matching 8 bases. With 4 bases clipped from V and 10 bases from J, the junction kept 6 bases outside the gene matches. The germline V gene has CDR1 LNHDA and CDR2 SQIVND (reference sequence). The CDR3 is 14 residues long. The CDR3 loop reads CASSTTGGWSPLHF. DNA for the CDR3: TGTGCCAGTAGTACCACAGGGGGATGGTCACCCCTCCACTTT.

The chain joins TRBV5-1 to TRBJ1-5, with D tentatively TRBD1 (6 bases). The V and J ends lost 3 bases and 0 bases respectively, with 10 bases between them. The CDR3 is 15 amino acids. CDR1 and CDR2 (germline): SGHRS, YFSETQ. This CDR3 reads CASSSTGSSNQPQHF. For the CDR3, the DNA is TGCGCCAGCAGCTCGACAGGATCTAGCAATCAGCCCCAGCATTTT.

The chain uses TRBV13 and TRBJ2-7, with 8 bases aligning to TRBD2. V lost 2 bases to trimming and J lost 4 bases; unmatched junction nucleotides: 4. This CDR3 region has 14 residues. CDR1 is PRHDT and CDR2 is FYEKMQ in the germline V gene (reference sequence). CDR3 amino acids: CASSLRTSIYEQYF. CDR3 coding DNA: TGTGCCAGCAGCTTAAGGACTAGCATATACGAGCAGTACTTC.

V usage is TRBV2 and J usage is TRBJ2-5; 12 bases agree with TRBD2. Trimming took 6 bases from V and 0 from J; bases not matched to a gene: 2. Germline values: CDR1 SNHLY, CDR2 FYNNEI. This CDR3 is built from 15 residues. The CDR3: CASRRTSGNQETQYF. CDR3 nucleotides: TGTGCCAGCAGGAGGACTAGCGGGAACCAAGAGACCCAGTACTTC.

The sample holds one count of this clone. The chain uses TRBV20-1 and TRBJ2-4; D is possibly TRBD2 (5 bases). V was pared by 3 bases and J by 0 bases, with 12 bases between. The CDR3 extends over 15 amino acids. From germline, CDR1 is DFQATT and CDR2 SNEGSKA (reference sequence). This CDR3 is CSASKVALAKNIQYF. CDR3 nucleotide sequence: TGCAGTGCTAGTAAGGTAGCGCTAGCCAAAAACATTCAGTACTTC.

The chain employs TRBV5-1 and TRBJ1-3; 9 nucleotides line up with TRBD1. Germline CDR1 SGHRS, CDR2 YFSETQ. This CDR3 has 15 residues. The V segment lost 0 bases and the J segment 2 bases; nucleotides outside the gene matches: 0. The CDR3 sequence: CASSLGTGAGNTIYF. The CDR3 DNA follows: TGCGCCAGCAGCTTGGGGACAGGGGCTGGAAACACCATATATTTT.

The rearrangement joins TRBV3-1 (or the pseudogene TRBV3-2) to TRBJ1-3, with D uncertain. Germline CDR1 is LGHDT and CDR2 is YNNKEL (reference sequence). This CDR3 is built from 17 residues. V lost 0 bases and J lost 2, with 14 bases in between. CDR3: CASSQEFTGNPGNTIYF. The CDR3 DNA sequence: TGTGCCAGCAGCCAAGAATTCACGGGTAATCCTGGAAACACCATATATTTT.

The rearrangement uses TRBV7-2 and TRBJ2-1; 7 nucleotides line up with TRBD2. The CDR3 is 14 residues long. J was trimmed by 1 base and V by 10 bases; bases with no gene match: 7. From germline, CDR1 is SGHTA and CDR2 FQGNSA. CDR3 coding DNA: TGTGCCACCCGTAGGACTAGTTCCTACAATGAGCAGTTCTTC. Translated, it gives CATRRTSSYNEQFF.

V and J are TRBV30 and TRBJ1-5; D gene uncertain. The CDR3 length is 15 residues. The germline gives CDR1 GTSNPN, CDR2 SVGIG (reference sequence). The ends were cut back, 0 bases at V and 2 bases at J, with 11 bases in the middle. The chain's CDR3 is CAWSVLSGGNQPQHF. The CDR3 coding sequence is TGTGCCTGGAGTGTACTTTCCGGGGGCAATCAGCCCCAGCATTTT.

The rearrangement links TRBV28 to TRBJ2-5, with TRBD1 matching 10 bases. Germline CDR1 is MDHEN and CDR2 is SYDVKM. V trimming: 4 bases; J trimming: 2 bases; junction bases outside the gene matches: 7. The CDR3 loop spans 16 amino acids. The CDR3 region has the DNA TGTGCCAGCAGTTCCGCCGGGACAGGGGAACAAGAGACCCAGTACTTC. Protein sequence: CASSSAGTGEQETQYF.

This clone appeared a single time. This chain links TRBV19 with TRBJ1-1, with D unclear. Germline V gene lookup returns CDR1 LNHDA and CDR2 SQIVND (reference sequence). The CDR3 contains 15 residues. V was shortened by 2 bases and J by 0 bases, with 10 bases between the two germline ends. The CDR3 protein is CASSILGVLNTEAFF. The CDR3 DNA follows: TGTGCCAGTAGTATATTAGGAGTTCTGAACACTGAAGCTTTCTTT.

The chain uses TRBV4-2 and TRBJ2-3, with 9 bases matching TRBD1. Germline CDR1 is LGHNA and CDR2 is YNFKEQ. V lost 3 bases to trimming and J lost 3 bases; unmatched junction nucleotides: 4. This CDR3 has 15 amino acids. The DNA for the CDR3 is TGTGCCAGCAGCCATAGGGGACAGGGAACAGATACGCAGTATTTT. Its protein is CASSHRGQGTDTQYF.

This clone was seen only a few times. The chain links TRBV5-1 to TRBJ2-2; 8 bases map to TRBD1. V lost 5 bases, J lost 9 bases, and 6 bases stayed unmatched. The germline V gene encodes CDR1 SGHRS and CDR2 YFSETQ. This CDR3 is 13 amino acids long. The CDR3 protein is CASRTGASRELFF. The CDR3 DNA is TGCGCCAGCAGGACAGGGGCTAGCAGGGAGCTGTTTTTT.

The V call is TRBV3-1 (or the pseudogene TRBV3-2), the J call TRBJ2-2, with TRBD1 matching 8 bases. Germline V gene sequence: CDR1 LGHDT, CDR2 YNNKEL (reference sequence). J lost 3 bases, V lost 4 bases, and 7 bases had no gene match. The CDR3 sequence is 16 residues long. The CDR3 region is CASSLDRGRYTGELFF. The CDR3, as DNA: TGTGCCAGCAGCCTCGACAGGGGAAGGTACACCGGGGAGCTGTTTTTT.

V is TRBV7-9 and J is TRBJ1-1, with 7 bases matching TRBD1. The CDR3 consists of 15 residues. V dropped 5 bases and J dropped 1; count of bases not matched to a gene: 7. CDR1 and CDR2 (germline): SEHNR, FQNEAQ (reference sequence). The CDR3 reads CASSRKGAANTEAFF. DNA of the CDR3: TGTGCCAGCAGCCGAAAGGGGGCCGCGAACACTGAAGCTTTCTTT.

V gene TRBV5-1 combines with J gene TRBJ1-1; D is perhaps TRBD1 (6 bases). Trimming stripped 0 bases from V and 6 bases from J, with 15 bases between. Germline V gives CDR1 SGHRS, CDR2 YFSETQ. The CDR3 covers 15 residues. This CDR3 reads CASSLDPGASAEAFF. CDR3 DNA: TGCGCCAGCAGCTTGGATCCAGGGGCGAGTGCTGAAGCTTTCTTT.

The chain uses TRBV28 and TRBJ1-6; D possibly corresponds to TRBD1 (5 bases). V lost 7 bases, J lost 0 bases, and 13 bases lay in between. CDR3 length: 16 residues. Looked up from germline, CDR1 is MDHEN and CDR2 is SYDVKM. CDR3 coding DNA: TGTGCCAGCAAGATCGGGGGGAGCTCCTATAATTCACCCCTCCACTTT. Residues: CASKIGGSSYNSPLHF.

This CDR3 reads CATSDPAAGAGNTIYF. The CDR3 DNA is TGTGCCACCAGTGATCCCGCCGCAGGGGCTGGAAACACCATATATTTT. The V call is TRBV24-1, the J call TRBJ1-3, with TRBD1 as a possible D gene (6 bases). CDR3 size: 16 residues. Trimming removed 3 bases from V and 2 bases from J, with 13 bases in between. Germline-derived CDR1 and CDR2 are KGHDR and SFDVKD.

The chain links TRBV9 to TRBJ2-1; 7 bases are shared with TRBD1. The junction had 4 bases not matched to a gene; V was cut back by 2 bases and J by 8 bases. This CDR3 spans 13 amino acids. Germline-derived CDR1 and CDR2 are SGDLS and YYNGEE. CDR3 protein: CASSVRQGYEQFF. Here the CDR3 DNA reads TGTGCCAGCAGCGTCAGACAGGGATATGAGCAGTTCTTC.

This chain joins TRBV2 and TRBJ2-3, with a tentative D call TRBD1 (5 bases). Germline V gene lookup returns CDR1 SNHLY and CDR2 FYNNEI. Deletions cut 4 bases from V and 0 bases from J, with 8 bases between. This CDR3 region has 14 residues. The CDR3 region has the DNA TGTGCCAGCAGTGGCCCAGGGAGCACAGATACGCAGTATTTT. It specifies CASSGPGSTDTQYF.

The CDR3 nucleotides are TGTGCCAGCAGCTTGTTTCACTCAACTGGGGCCAACGTCCTGACTTTC. It encodes CASSLFHSTGANVLTF. The chain uses TRBV7-2 and TRBJ2-6; D gene ambiguous. In germline, CDR1 is SGHTA, CDR2 FQGNSA. V gave up 3 bases and J gave up 2 bases, with 11 bases separating them. The CDR3 runs 16 residues.

The chain recombines TRBV30 with TRBJ1-1, with D unresolved. The CDR3 has 15 residues. Per the germline V gene, CDR1 is GTSNPN and CDR2 is SVGIG (reference sequence). The V end was cut by 3 bases, the J end by 2 bases, with 16 bases between. CDR3 amino acids: CAWRHDWAGNTEAFF. CDR3 DNA sequence: TGTGCCTGGAGACACGATTGGGCCGGAAACACTGAAGCTTTCTTT.

This sequence joins TRBV7-9 and TRBJ2-7, with D maybe TRBD1 (5 bases). With 0 bases removed from V and 4 bases from J, the gap between germline ends came to 19 bases. The CDR3 spans 17 residues. Germline CDR1 SEHNR, CDR2 FQNEAQ (reference sequence). Here the CDR3 reads CASSLALQDTLTYEQYF. DNA for the CDR3: TGTGCCAGCAGCTTAGCGTTACAGGACACTTTAACGTACGAGCAGTACTTC.

The V call is TRBV28, the J call TRBJ1-4; TRBD1 is a possible D gene (5 bases). V was cut by 2 bases and J by 7 bases, with 14 bases left in between. The CDR3 is 15 amino acids. Per the germline V gene, CDR1 is MDHEN and CDR2 is SYDVKM. This CDR3 is CASSLRIAGGEKLFF. DNA of the CDR3: TGTGCCAGCAGTTTAAGGATCGCGGGGGGTGAAAAACTGTTTTTT. Combining the CDR3 with reference TRBV28 and TRBJ1-4 gives the whole variable domain DVKVTQSSRYLVKRTGEKVFLECVQDMDHENMFWYRQDPGLGLRLIYFSYDVKMKEKGDIPEGYSVSREKKERFSLILESASTNQTSMYLCASSLRIAGGEKLFFGSGTQLSVL.

The rearrangement joins TRBV7-9 to TRBJ1-2; 8 bases line up with TRBD1. CDR1 and CDR2 (germline): SEHNR, FQNEAQ (reference sequence). This CDR3 has 15 amino acids. Trimming cost V 1 base and J 6 bases; bases outside gene matches: 7. Here the CDR3 reads CASSLEGGTGNGYTF. In DNA form, the CDR3 reads TGTGCCAGCAGCTTAGAAGGAGGGACAGGCAATGGCTACACCTTC.